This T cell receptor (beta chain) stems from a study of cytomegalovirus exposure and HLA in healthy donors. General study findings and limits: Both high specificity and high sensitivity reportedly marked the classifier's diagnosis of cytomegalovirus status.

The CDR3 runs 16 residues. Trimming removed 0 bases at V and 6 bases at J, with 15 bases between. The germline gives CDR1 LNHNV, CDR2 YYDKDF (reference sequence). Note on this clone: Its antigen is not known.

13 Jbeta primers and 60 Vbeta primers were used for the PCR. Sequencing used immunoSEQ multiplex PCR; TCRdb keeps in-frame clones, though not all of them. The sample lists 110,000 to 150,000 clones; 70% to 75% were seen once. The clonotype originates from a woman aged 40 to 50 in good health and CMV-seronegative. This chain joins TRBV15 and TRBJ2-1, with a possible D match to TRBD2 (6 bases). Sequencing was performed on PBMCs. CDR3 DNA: TGTGCCACCAGCAGAGATCCCTACGGGGGTCGCAATGAGCAGTTCTTC. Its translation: CATSRDPYGGRNEQFF.